Each of the 22 T cell receptor beta chains below was sequenced from the same sample in a study of CD8+ T cells in alopecia areata (dated by TCRdb to the late 2010s). Preparation of the library involved the immunoSEQ multiplex PCR assay. RNA was extracted from all samples and reverse transcribed into cDNA as template for TCR sequencing. TCRdb provides this immuneACCESS table in a form limited to in-frame rearrangements. Some clones are lacking; in checked studies, under half of them reflect an unresolved V gene, and why the rest are absent is not known. The sample table records under 350,000 clones; 58% of these occur just once. The leading ten clones occupy under 2% of the sample. The time point label, as the study defines it: around 24 weeks on oral tofacitinib. Interpreted using the paper, the treatment or condition label stands for: oral pan-JAK inhibitor, 5-10 mg twice daily. The specimen was CD4+ T cells sorted from blood, collected at week 24, from a patient treated with tofacitinib. The receptors stem from a human donor with alopecia areata.

As for this clone: This sample also contains other DNA sequences that code for the same CDR3. The chain carries TRBV7-9 and TRBJ2-1; no firm D call. The CDR3 loop spans 13 amino acids. Germline V CDR1 and CDR2: SEHNR, FQNEAQ (reference sequence). V was clipped by 2 bases and J by 2 bases, with 4 bases between them. This CDR3 is CASSLSAYNEQFF. Written as DNA, the CDR3 is TGTGCCAGCAGCTTATCGGCCTACAATGAGCAGTTCTTC.

The chain uses TRBV5-4 and TRBJ2-5; 9 bases are shared with TRBD1. The J segment lost 1 base and the V segment lost 1 base, leaving 5 bases of the junction unmatched. The CDR3 length is 16 residues. The germline gives CDR1 SGHNT, CDR2 YYREEE (reference sequence). In nucleotides, the CDR3 is TGTGCCAGCAGCTTGTACCTGGGACAGGGCCAAGAGACCCAGTACTTC. It codes for CASSLYLGQGQETQYF.

This clone was picked up one time. CDR3 DNA sequence: TGTGCCAGCGGGACTAGGGGACCCTACGAGCAGTACTTC. Amino acids: CASGTRGPYEQYF. This chain connects TRBV6-6 to TRBJ2-7; 8 bases agree with TRBD2. The CDR3 sequence is 13 residues long. Germline V gives CDR1 MNHNY, CDR2 SVGAGI (reference sequence). Losses at the gene ends were 8 bases for V and 2 bases for J; bases not matched to a gene: 5.

This clone was detected a few times. The chain links TRBV7-2 to TRBJ2-7, with D possibly called TRBD1 or TRBD2 (6 bases each). Trimming shortened V by 5 bases and J by 2 bases, and 10 bases separated the two germline ends. In germline, CDR1 is SGHTA, CDR2 FQGNSA. The CDR3 is 13 amino acids. The CDR3 region is CASSRRGAYEQYF. CDR3 bases: TGTGCCAGCAGCCGAAGGGGGGCCTACGAGCAGTACTTC.

V gene TRBV29-1 combines with J gene TRBJ2-5, with D perhaps matching TRBD1 or TRBD2 (5 bases each). Trimming removed 4 bases from V and 0 bases from J, with 6 bases in between. The CDR3 runs 12 residues. The germline gives CDR1 SQVTM, CDR2 ANQGSEA. The CDR3: CSVGGNQETQYF. The CDR3 nucleotides are TGCAGCGTTGGGGGGAACCAAGAGACCCAGTACTTC. Supplemented by reference TRBV29-1 and TRBJ2-5, the full variable domain reads SAVISQKPSRDICQRGTSLTIQCQVDSQVTMMFWYRQQPGQSLTLIATANQGSEATYESGFVIDKFPISRPNLTFSTLTVSNMSPEDSSIYLCSVGGNQETQYFGPGTRLLVL.

The CDR3 protein is CASSDRVGPGETQYF. The CDR3 nucleotides read TGTGCCAGCAGCGATCGGGTGGGGCCGGGAGAGACCCAGTACTTC. V is TRBV7-9 and J is TRBJ2-5; maybe TRBD1 (5 bases). The germline V gene has CDR1 SEHNR and CDR2 FQNEAQ (reference sequence). The CDR3 runs 15 residues. Trimming left V 5 bases short and J 4 bases short, with 17 bases between.

The chain couples TRBV11-3 to TRBJ2-1, with 7 bases identical to TRBD1. V was clipped by 0 bases and J by 10 bases; unmatched bases: 3. This CDR3 is 13 amino acids long. Germline values: CDR1 SGHNT, CDR2 YENEEA. For the CDR3, the DNA is TGTGCCAGCAGCTTAGACGGGACAGCCGAGCAGTTCTTC. It translates to CASSLDGTAEQFF.

This rearrangement joins TRBV7-2 to TRBJ2-7; D tentatively fits TRBD1 or TRBD2 (5 bases each). CDR1 and CDR2 from the germline V gene are SGHTA and FQGNSA. The CDR3 totals 11 residues. With 7 bases removed from V and 6 bases from J, the gap between germline ends came to 10 bases. The CDR3 DNA sequence: TGTGCCAGCACCCGGGGCCTCGAGCAGTACTTC. Amino acid sequence: CASTRGLEQYF.

For this clone: A far larger clone is a single base away, which makes a read error likely. The same CDR3 arises from other DNA sequences in this sample as well. CDR3 nucleotides: TGTGCCAGCAGCTTGGGCACAGATACGCAGTATTTT. It specifies CASSLGTDTQYF. The chain employs TRBV7-2 and TRBJ2-3; no reliable D call. The CDR3 has 12 amino acids. The V end was cut by 3 bases, the J end by 1 base, with 2 bases between. Per germline, CDR1 SGHTA and CDR2 FQGNSA.

V usage is TRBV5-1 and J usage is TRBJ2-3; D gene uncertain. The V and J ends lost 0 bases and 5 bases respectively, with 7 bases between them. This CDR3 spans 13 amino acids. Germline V gives CDR1 SGHRS, CDR2 YFSETQ. The CDR3 coding sequence is TGCGCCAGCAGCTTGGAAGTTGAAGATACGCAGTATTTT. It encodes CASSLEVEDTQYF.

This chain uses TRBV14 with TRBJ2-5; the D is unclear. Trimming took off 1 base at V and 7 bases at J, with 10 bases between the two ends. Per germline, CDR1 SGHDN and CDR2 FVKESK. CDR3 size: 13 residues. In nucleotides, the CDR3 is TGTGCCAGCAGCCAAGGGATGTTGGGGACCCAGTACTTC. This translates into CASSQGMLGTQYF.

Worth noting for this clone: An end of the junction differs from the germline gene, which may be a read error. This chain uses TRBV7-2 with TRBJ2-3; 7 bases are shared with TRBD1. The CDR3 extends over 14 amino acids. Germline CDR1 and CDR2: SGHTA and FQGNSA. CDR3 loop: CASSPRQGTDTQYF. The CDR3 region has the DNA TGTGCCAGCAGCCCCCGACAGGGCACCGATACGCAGTATTTT.

V gene TRBV27 combines with J gene TRBJ2-7, with TRBD2 as a possible D gene (6 bases). The germline CDR1 and CDR2 sequences are MNHEY and SMNVEV (reference sequence). The CDR3 contains 14 residues. The V gene lost 6 bases and the J gene lost 3 bases, with 15 bases spanning the gap. The CDR3 region is CASSTPGLFYEQYF. CDR3 bases: TGTGCCAGCAGCACCCCGGGACTCTTCTACGAGCAGTACTTC.

The J gene is TRBJ1-6, the V gene TRBV7-9, with D possibly matching TRBD1 (5 bases). Trimming shortened V by 4 bases and J by 7 bases, and 11 bases separated the two germline ends. The CDR3 is 14 amino acids. Germline V gene lookup returns CDR1 SEHNR and CDR2 FQNEAQ (reference sequence). In DNA, the CDR3 is TGTGCCAGCAGCTCAGAGACAGAAAATTCACCCCTCCACTTT. It translates to CASSSETENSPLHF.

A few counts support this clone. The genes are TRBV28 and TRBJ2-1; D uncertain. CDR1 is MDHEN and CDR2 is SYDVKM in the germline V gene. Trimming removed 6 bases from V and 7 bases from J, with 7 bases in between. The CDR3 contains 11 residues. The CDR3 region has the DNA TGTGCCAGCAGCTTTACTAATGAGCAGTTCTTC. This codes for CASSFTNEQFF.

CDR3 protein: CAISESLQGGYTF. CDR3 bases: TGTGCCATCAGTGAGTCTCTCCAGGGAGGCTACACCTTC. V is TRBV10-3 and J is TRBJ1-2; tentatively, D is TRBD1 (5 bases). The CDR3 is made up of 13 amino acids. Looked up from germline, CDR1 is ENHRY and CDR2 is SYGVKD. Trimming removed 0 bases from V and 8 bases from J, with 10 bases in between.

V gene TRBV5-6 combines with J gene TRBJ1-6; the match to TRBD1 covers 7 bases. Per the germline V gene, CDR1 is SGHDT and CDR2 is YYEEEE. This CDR3 has 13 amino acids. The V and J ends lost 1 base and 8 bases, in that order; junction bases with no gene match: 0. The CDR3 DNA follows: TGTGCCAGCAGCTTGACAGGGGATTCACCCCTCCACTTT. Translating gives CASSLTGDSPLHF. Combining the CDR3 with reference TRBV5-6 and TRBJ1-6 gives the whole variable domain DAGVTQSPTHLIKTRGQQVTLRCSPKSGHDTVSWYQQALGQGPQFIFQYYEEEERQRGNFPDRFSGHQFPNYSSELNVNALLLGDSALYLCASSLTGDSPLHFGNGTRLTVT.

The genes are TRBV19 and TRBJ2-5, with 9 bases fitting TRBD2. The length of the CDR3 is 14 residues. Germline V gene lookup returns CDR1 LNHDA and CDR2 SQIVND (reference sequence). The trim removed 4 bases at V and 4 bases at J, leaving 4 bases unmatched. The CDR3, as DNA: TGTGCCAGTAGTACAGCGGGGGGACGAGAGACCCAGTACTTC. Its protein product is CASSTAGGRETQYF.

V is TRBV30 and J is TRBJ2-7; D is uncertain. Trimming removed 0 bases at V and 3 bases at J, with 6 bases between. CDR3 size: 12 residues. Looked up from germline, CDR1 is GTSNPN and CDR2 is SVGIG (reference sequence). CDR3 protein: CAWSVGIYEQYF. The DNA for the CDR3 is TGTGCCTGGAGTGTTGGAATCTACGAGCAGTACTTC. Looking up the rest from reference TRBV30 and TRBJ2-7 gives the full variable domain: SQTIHQWPATLVQPVGSPLSLECTVEGTSNPNLYWYRQAAGRGLQLLFYSVGIGQISSEVPQNLSASRPQDRQFILSSKKLLLSDSGFYLCAWSVGIYEQYFGPGTRLTVT.

This rearrangement joins TRBV28 to TRBJ2-4; D gene ambiguous. Germline CDR1 reads MDHEN; CDR2 reads SYDVKM. The CDR3 is made up of 13 amino acids. V gave up 7 bases and J gave up 0 bases, with 7 bases separating them. DNA of the CDR3: TGTGCCAGCATTGACATAGCCAAAAACATTCAGTACTTC. Translating it yields CASIDIAKNIQYF.

The V and J genes are TRBV6-4 and TRBJ1-2; possibly TRBD1 for D (6 bases). The CDR3 extends over 16 amino acids. The ends were cut back, 9 bases at V and 8 bases at J, with 28 bases in the middle. Looked up from germline, CDR1 is MRHNA and CDR2 is SNTAGT. CDR3 region: CASSLTRTASRGGYTF. DNA for the CDR3: TGTGCCAGTTCGTTGACCCGGACAGCCTCGAGGGGCGGCTACACCTTC.

This chain connects TRBV5-1 to TRBJ1-2; TRBD1 might be the D (6 bases). This CDR3 region has 14 residues. The germline CDR1 and CDR2 sequences are SGHRS and YFSETQ. Deletions cut 0 bases from V and 6 bases from J, with 12 bases between. The CDR3 protein is CASSLEGRGDGYTF. In DNA form, the CDR3 reads TGCGCCAGCAGCTTGGAGGGCAGGGGCGATGGCTACACCTTC.